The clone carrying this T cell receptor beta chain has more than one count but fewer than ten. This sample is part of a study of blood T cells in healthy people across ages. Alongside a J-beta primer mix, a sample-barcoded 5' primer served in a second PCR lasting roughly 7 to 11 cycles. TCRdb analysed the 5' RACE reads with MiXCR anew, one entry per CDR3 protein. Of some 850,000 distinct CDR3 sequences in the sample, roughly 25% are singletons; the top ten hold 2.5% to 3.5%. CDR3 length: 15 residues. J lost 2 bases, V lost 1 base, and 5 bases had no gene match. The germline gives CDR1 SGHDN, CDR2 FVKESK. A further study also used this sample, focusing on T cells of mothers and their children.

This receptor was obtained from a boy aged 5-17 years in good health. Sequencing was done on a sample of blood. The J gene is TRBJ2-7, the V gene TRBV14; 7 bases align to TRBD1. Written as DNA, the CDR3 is TGTGCCAGCAGCCAAGGGGACAGAGGCCCCTACGAGCAGTACTTC. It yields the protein CASSQGDRGPYEQYF.